The 16 T cell receptor beta chains reported below all come from one sample, sequenced in a study of Ad26.COV2.S vaccination and SARS-CoV-2 variants. The protocol was immunoSEQ multiplex PCR, while the TCRdb copy is restricted to in-frame clones and leaves out a portion. The table shows roughly 350,000 clones, with 88% occurring only once. Noted treatment: about 20 received Ad26.COV2.S at low or high dose, single or two shots; about 5 received placebo; per-sample allocation not given. Sampling was done on day 63 after the first vaccine or placebo injection. Sequences were derived from peripheral blood, sampled in a trial of Ad26.COV2.S vaccine versus placebo. All receptors derive from a person aged 18 to 65 who received the Ad26.COV2.S COVID-19 vaccine or a placebo.

The CDR3 coding sequence is TGCGCCAGCAGCCGTCTAGCGGGGGGCGGGGATACGCAGTATTTT. It is translated as CASSRLAGGGDTQYF. The J gene is TRBJ2-3, the V gene TRBV4-1; the match to TRBD2 covers 11 bases. Unmatched junction bases numbered 6, after V lost 4 bases and J lost 6 bases. The CDR3 runs to 15 residues. Germline V gene lookup returns CDR1 MGHRA and CDR2 YSYEKL.

The chain carries TRBV27 and TRBJ2-3, with 10 bases aligning to TRBD1. The V and J ends lost 5 bases and 5 bases, in that order; junction bases with no gene match: 10. CDR1 is MNHEY, CDR2 SMNVEV, per germline (reference sequence). The CDR3 is 16 amino acids. CDR3 sequence: CASSGIGTGERDTQYF. DNA of the CDR3: TGTGCCAGCAGTGGAATCGGGACAGGGGAGCGAGATACGCAGTATTTT.

In this sample, this clone turned up once. The J gene is TRBJ1-2, the V gene TRBV5-4; no clear D. The CDR3 is made up of 14 amino acids. V lost 4 bases and J lost 7, with 17 bases in between. Germline CDR1 reads SGHNT; CDR2 reads YYREEE (reference sequence). The CDR3 region has the DNA TGTGCCAGCAGCCGCGACTGGGATCGTCGTGGCTACACCTTC. The encoded protein is CASSRDWDRRGYTF.

The rearrangement links TRBV14 to TRBJ2-5; TRBD1 is a possible D gene (6 bases). The CDR3 is 15 residues long. The germline CDR1 and CDR2 sequences are SGHDN and FVKESK. V gave up 1 base and J gave up 7 bases, with 16 bases separating them. This CDR3 is CASSQGTGLVGTQYF. Written as DNA, the CDR3 is TGTGCCAGCAGCCAAGGAACAGGGCTGGTTGGGACCCAGTACTTC.

This clone showed up just once. This sequence joins TRBV29-1 and TRBJ2-5; D is uncertain. This CDR3 has 12 amino acids. Germline assignment: CDR1 SQVTM and CDR2 ANQGSEA. Between the trimmed V and J ends, which lost 3 bases and 1 base, there was a span of 6 bases. CDR3 sequence: CSVDRIQETQYF. The DNA for the CDR3 is TGCAGCGTTGACAGAATCCAAGAGACCCAGTACTTC. The full variable domain, in which reference TRBV29-1 and TRBJ2-5 provide the parts outside the CDR3, is SAVISQKPSRDICQRGTSLTIQCQVDSQVTMMFWYRQQPGQSLTLIATANQGSEATYESGFVIDKFPISRPNLTFSTLTVSNMSPEDSSIYLCSVDRIQETQYFGPGTRLLVL.

This clone was recorded only once. The chain uses TRBV30 and TRBJ2-7, with 9 bases identical to TRBD1. CDR3 length: 13 residues. The ends lost 7 bases at V and 4 bases at J; junction bases unmatched: 8. Germline V lookup: CDR1 GTSNPN, CDR2 SVGIG (reference sequence). The CDR3, as DNA: TGTGCCTACGCCCGGGACAGGGTTTACGAGCAGTACTTC. Amino acids: CAYARDRVYEQYF.

The gene calls are TRBV7-9 and TRBJ1-3; possibly TRBD1 for D (5 bases). In germline, CDR1 is SEHNR, CDR2 FQNEAQ (reference sequence). The CDR3 is 16 residues long. Trimming shortened V by 0 bases and J by 3 bases, and 12 bases separated the two germline ends. The CDR3 sequence is CASSLARRVLGNTIYF. As DNA, the CDR3 is TGTGCCAGCAGCTTAGCGCGCAGGGTTCTTGGAAACACCATATATTTT.

The rearrangement joins TRBV15 to TRBJ2-6, with D hard to call. CDR1 and CDR2 from the germline V gene are LNHNV and YYDKDF (reference sequence). CDR3 size: 13 residues. The V and J ends lost 4 bases and 13 bases respectively, with 14 bases between them. The CDR3 nucleotides are TGTGCCACCAGCATAGGACGGAGTGGGGTCCTGACTTTC. Its translation: CATSIGRSGVLTF.

This chain links TRBV3-1 (or the pseudogene TRBV3-2) with TRBJ1-2, with D possibly TRBD1 on 5 matching bases. CDR1 is LGHDT, CDR2 YNNKEL, per germline (reference sequence). The length of the CDR3 is 16 residues. V was clipped by 5 bases and J by 4 bases, with 20 bases between them. In nucleotides, the CDR3 is TGTGCCAGCAGCTACTCCGGGACGGGCCGGGCCTATGGCTACACCTTC. This gives the protein CASSYSGTGRAYGYTF.

V and J are TRBV7-6 and TRBJ2-1; no definite D call. The CDR3 length is 17 residues. Trimming removed 4 bases at V and 3 bases at J, with 19 bases between. Per the germline V gene, CDR1 is SGHVS and CDR2 is FNYEAQ. The CDR3 spells CASSSSVVRRLYNEQFF. The CDR3 bases are TGTGCCAGCAGCTCTTCGGTTGTGAGGCGTCTCTACAATGAGCAGTTCTTC.

J is TRBJ1-1 and V is TRBV28, with 8 bases aligning to TRBD1. Losses at the gene ends were 6 bases for V and 5 bases for J; bases not matched to a gene: 11. This CDR3 spans 15 amino acids. Germline CDR1 is MDHEN and CDR2 is SYDVKM. CDR3 sequence: CASRTADRGHTEAFF. The DNA of the CDR3 is TGTGCCAGCAGAACAGCCGACAGGGGTCATACTGAAGCTTTCTTT. The entire variable domain, with the rest obtained from reference TRBV28 and TRBJ1-1, is as follows: DVKVTQSSRYLVKRTGEKVFLECVQDMDHENMFWYRQDPGLGLRLIYFSYDVKMKEKGDIPEGYSVSREKKERFSLILESASTNQTSMYLCASRTADRGHTEAFFGQGTRLTVV.

The chain has TRBV4-3 and TRBJ2-7; D possibly corresponds to TRBD2 (7 bases). The CDR3 runs 17 residues. V shed 1 base and J shed 2 bases, with 18 bases lying between them. CDR1 and CDR2 from the germline V gene are LGHNA and YSLEER. CDR3 sequence (DNA): TGCGCCAGCAGCCAAGCCGCGGCAGCGGGGACAACCTACGAGCAGTACTTC. This encodes CASSQAAAAGTTYEQYF.

CDR3 coding DNA: TGCAGCGTTAGACAGGGTGGTGCGGACACTGAAGCTTTCTTT. Translated, it gives CSVRQGGADTEAFF. The chain is built from TRBV29-1 and TRBJ1-1; 7 nucleotides line up with TRBD1. The CDR3 covers 14 residues. Trimming at V came to 5 bases and at J to 3 bases, leaving 9 bases not matched to a gene. Germline V lookup: CDR1 SQVTM, CDR2 ANQGSEA.

V usage is TRBV28 and J usage is TRBJ2-3; 8 nucleotides agree with TRBD2. The CDR3 spans 14 residues. In germline, CDR1 is MDHEN, CDR2 SYDVKM. Trimming at V came to 9 bases and at J to 5 bases, leaving 10 bases not matched to a gene. This CDR3 is CASTPSGGGDTQYF. For the CDR3, the DNA is TGTGCCAGTACCCCCAGCGGGGGAGGAGATACGCAGTATTTT.

The chain links TRBV12-3 or TRBV12-4 to TRBJ1-6; D call uncertain. V was clipped by 4 bases and J by 9 bases, with 10 bases between them. This CDR3 region has 13 residues. CDR3: CASSSLVPSPLHF. CDR3 coding DNA: TGTGCCAGCAGTTCACTGGTACCTTCACCCCTCCACTTT.

The rearrangement joins TRBV4-1 to TRBJ2-2, with 9 bases lining up with TRBD1. Germline V gene data show CDR1 as MGHRA and CDR2 as YSYEKL. J was trimmed by 6 bases and V by 5 bases; bases with no gene match: 10. The CDR3 has 16 residues. CDR3 protein: CASSNRDRVISGELFF. The CDR3 nucleotides read TGCGCCAGCAGCAACCGGGACAGGGTAATCTCCGGGGAGCTGTTTTTT.